One sample yielded the 32 T cell receptor beta chains listed below, sequenced in a study of T cell repertoires in cytomegalovirus infection. One entry per CDR3 protein, called by TCRdb with MiXCR from the reads. Of under 800,000 distinct CDR3 sequences listed, about 24% are singletons. The sample consisted of CD8+ T cells from PBMCs. Source of these receptors: a human donor in good health (CMV status not recorded). Some clones in this sample may be carry-over from other donors' samples.

V and J are TRBV7-6 and TRBJ1-5; a possible D gene is TRBD1 (5 bases). The CDR3 runs 15 residues. CDR1 and CDR2 (germline): SGHVS, FNYEAQ. Trimming shortened V by 1 base and J by 5 bases, and 12 bases separated the two germline ends. The CDR3 spells CASSLVQGFDQPQHF. The DNA of the CDR3 is TGTGCCAGCAGCTTAGTCCAGGGTTTCGATCAGCCCCAGCATTTT.

The chain uses TRBV2 and TRBJ2-1; 9 bases match TRBD2. This CDR3 is built from 15 residues. V was clipped by 6 bases and J by 3 bases; unmatched bases: 6. Germline-derived CDR1 and CDR2 are SNHLY and FYNNEI. The CDR3 bases are TGTGCCAGCAGAAAAAGCGGGGGGATCTACAATGAGCAGTTCTTC. Its translation: CASRKSGGIYNEQFF.

This clonotype has a handful of counts. This rearrangement joins TRBV14 to TRBJ1-5; D not resolved. V lost 1 base to trimming and J lost 1 base, with 11 bases between them. CDR3 length: 16 residues. In germline, CDR1 is SGHDN, CDR2 FVKESK. For the CDR3, the DNA is TGTGCCAGCAGCCAAGGAACGGGTAACAGCAATCAGCCCCAGCATTTT. It codes for CASSQGTGNSNQPQHF.

This clonotype was counted at least ten times. The rearrangement joins TRBV7-2 to TRBJ2-7, with D perhaps TRBD1 (7 bases). Germline assignment: CDR1 SGHTA and CDR2 FQGNSA. The V gene lost 5 bases and the J gene lost 4 bases, with 18 bases spanning the gap. The CDR3 loop spans 15 amino acids. CDR3 in amino acids: CASSEGLRGEYEQYF. CDR3 nucleotides: TGTGCCAGCAGCGAGGGTCTCAGGGGGGAATACGAGCAGTACTTC.

The rearrangement joins TRBV6-2 or TRBV6-3 to TRBJ1-1, with D unresolved. The CDR3 contains 14 residues. The V end was cut by 6 bases, the J end by 3 bases, with 14 bases between. Germline V gene lookup returns CDR1 MNHEY and CDR2 SVGEGT. CDR3 loop: CASSWAGEHTEAFF. CDR3 DNA sequence: TGTGCCAGCAGCTGGGCTGGGGAGCACACTGAAGCTTTCTTT.

This clonotype has a handful of counts. The chain links TRBV10-3 to TRBJ2-2; no clear D. The V end lost 2 bases, the J end lost 7 bases, and 2 bases lay between the germline ends. CDR1 ENHRY and CDR2 SYGVKD come from the germline V gene. The CDR3 length is 11 residues. The CDR3 protein is CAISEGGELFF. Written as DNA, the CDR3 is TGTGCCATCAGTGAGGGCGGGGAGCTGTTTTTT.

This clonotype was counted only a few times. CDR3 residues: CASSPRDGVENEQFF. The CDR3 DNA reads as TGTGCCAGCTCACCAAGGGACGGAGTCGAGAATGAGCAGTTCTTC. The J gene is TRBJ2-1, the V gene TRBV18; D may correspond to TRBD1 or TRBD2 (5 bases each). The CDR3 sequence is 15 residues long. The germline gives CDR1 KGHSH, CDR2 LQKENI. Trimming shortened V by 2 bases and J by 7 bases, and 15 bases separated the two germline ends.

This clonotype was detected a few times. The rearrangement joins TRBV6-5 to TRBJ2-1, with TRBD1 as a possible D gene (6 bases). The germline V gene has CDR1 MNHEY and CDR2 SVGAGI. Trimming left V 2 bases short and J 3 bases short, with 11 bases between. CDR3 length: 15 residues. The CDR3 DNA follows: TGTGCCAGCAGTTACGAAGGGGGTGACTACAATGAGCAGTTCTTC. Its protein product is CASSYEGGDYNEQFF.

This clonotype came up a few times. This chain joins TRBV12-3 or TRBV12-4 and TRBJ1-1, with D tentatively TRBD1 (5 bases). The CDR3 is made up of 14 amino acids. Trimming left V 5 bases short and J 2 bases short, with 12 bases between. The CDR3 bases are TGTGCCAGCAGTGTGGGGGGGAGCAACACTGAAGCTTTCTTT. Translating it yields CASSVGGSNTEAFF.

V gene TRBV2 combines with J gene TRBJ1-5; 7 bases map to TRBD1. Germline V gene data show CDR1 as SNHLY and CDR2 as FYNNEI. V was pared by 4 bases and J by 4 bases, with 7 bases of the junction left unmatched. This CDR3 contains 15 residues. The CDR3 is CASSAAGGMNQPQHF. The DNA of the CDR3 is TGTGCCAGCAGTGCGGCAGGGGGTATGAATCAGCCCCAGCATTTT.

This clonotype has just a few counts. CDR3 in DNA: TGTGCCAGCAGTTACTCGACACAGCCCGAAAAACTGTTTTTT. Residues: CASSYSTQPEKLFF. V is TRBV6-5 and J is TRBJ1-4; no clear D gene. Germline V CDR1 and CDR2: MNHEY, SVGAGI. V was cut by 0 bases and J by 8 bases, with 10 bases left in between. This CDR3 has 14 amino acids.

This clonotype was found a few times. The chain links TRBV2 to TRBJ2-7, with TRBD1 identical over 8 bases. V shed 2 bases, J shed 5 bases, and the junction held 8 bases outside the gene matches. Looked up from germline, CDR1 is SNHLY and CDR2 is FYNNEI. The CDR3 spans 15 residues. CDR3 loop: CASSESDGQGDEQYV. The CDR3 nucleotides are TGTGCCAGCAGTGAATCAGACGGACAGGGCGACGAGCAGTACGTC.

This clonotype was observed a few times. V gene TRBV5-4 combines with J gene TRBJ2-7; the D gene is possibly TRBD1 (6 bases). In germline, CDR1 is SGHNT, CDR2 YYREEE (reference sequence). The CDR3 consists of 14 residues. V was clipped by 5 bases and J by 2 bases, with 14 bases between them. CDR3 in DNA: TGTGCCAGCAGTTCAGGGGATAGAGCCTACGAGCAGTACTTC. Protein sequence: CASSSGDRAYEQYF.

The chain combines TRBV19 with TRBJ2-1; D unresolved. CDR1 is LNHDA and CDR2 is SQIVND in the germline V gene (reference sequence). CDR3 length: 13 amino acids. V lost 3 bases and J 3 bases, leaving 6 bases between the germline ends. The CDR3 protein is CASSIGYYNEQFF. CDR3 sequence (DNA): TGTGCCAGTAGTATTGGGTACTACAATGAGCAGTTCTTC.

In this sample, this clonotype turned up many times. The chain combines TRBV28 with TRBJ2-5, with TRBD1 matching over 8 bases. The CDR3 is 15 amino acids. The germline V gene has CDR1 MDHEN and CDR2 SYDVKM. V lost 0 bases, J lost 3 bases, and 3 bases stayed unmatched. Here the CDR3 DNA reads TGTGCCAGCAGTTTATGGTCGGACAGGGAAGAGACCCAGTACTTC. This codes for CASSLWSDREETQYF.

The chain employs TRBV20-1 and TRBJ1-4; no clear D gene. This CDR3 spans 16 amino acids. V lost 0 bases, J lost 0 bases, and 11 bases lay in between. The V gene's germline CDR1 is DFQATT and CDR2 SNEGSKA (reference sequence). The CDR3 sequence is CSARDFKPSTNEKLFF. The DNA of the CDR3 is TGCAGTGCTAGAGATTTTAAGCCTTCAACTAATGAAAAACTGTTTTTT.

V is TRBV14 and J is TRBJ1-1; D call uncertain. Germline loops: CDR1 SGHDN, CDR2 FVKESK. Trimming left V 8 bases short and J 0 bases short, with 10 bases between. This CDR3 has 13 residues. The CDR3 region has the DNA TGTGCCAGCCCGGCCGGAATGAACACTGAAGCTTTCTTT. Translated: CASPAGMNTEAFF.

The chain has TRBV25-1 and TRBJ2-7, with D uncertain. The length of the CDR3 is 15 residues. The V end was cut by 6 bases, the J end by 0 bases, with 15 bases between. Germline V gene lookup returns CDR1 MGHDK and CDR2 SYGVNS. The CDR3 is CASSFPRNGSYEQYF. The CDR3 coding sequence is TGTGCCAGCAGCTTTCCGAGGAACGGCTCCTACGAGCAGTACTTC.

A note on this clonotype: A junction end diverges from the germline sequence, so it may reflect a read error. This chain links TRBV7-6 with TRBJ2-5; D tentatively reads TRBD1 or TRBD2 (5 bases each). The germline V gene has CDR1 SGHVS and CDR2 FNYEAQ. The CDR3 is 15 amino acids. For the CDR3, the DNA is TGTGCTAGCAGTTTACCCGGGACCAGAGAAGAGACCCGGTACTTC. It specifies CASSLPGTREETRYF.

This clonotype was recorded a few times. The rearrangement joins TRBV6-6 to TRBJ2-1; 8 nucleotides align to TRBD2. CDR3 size: 16 residues. Germline loops: CDR1 MNHNY, CDR2 SVGAGI (reference sequence). J was trimmed by 0 bases and V by 4 bases; bases with no gene match: 5. The CDR3 nucleotides read TGTGCCAGCAGTTCCTCGGCGGGGGGCTCCTACAATGAGCAGTTCTTC. This sequence encodes CASSSSAGGSYNEQFF.

The chain recombines TRBV20-1 with TRBJ2-1; perhaps D is TRBD1 or TRBD2 (5 bases each). Trimming took off 3 bases at V and 4 bases at J, with 10 bases between the two ends. Germline lookup yields CDR1 DFQATT and CDR2 SNEGSKA (reference sequence). The CDR3 consists of 13 residues. For the CDR3, the DNA is TGCAGTGCTAGGGGACGGACTTACAATGAGCAGTTCTTC. Amino acids: CSARGRTYNEQFF.

In the case of this clonotype: A far more abundant clone sits one base away, making this likely a read error. The chain couples TRBV6-2 or TRBV6-3 to TRBJ2-5; D unclear. The V gene's germline CDR1 is MNHEY and CDR2 SVGEGT. The CDR3 sequence is 11 residues long. The CDR3 DNA is TGTGTCAGCAGTTACTCGGAGACCCAGTACTTC. It is translated as CVSSYSETQYF.

This rearrangement joins TRBV5-6 to TRBJ2-1; D tentatively reads TRBD1 or TRBD2 (6 bases each). Germline loops: CDR1 SGHDT, CDR2 YYEEEE. CDR3 length: 14 residues. V lost 0 bases to trimming and J lost 9 bases, with 13 bases between them. The CDR3 region is CASSLGGGPIEQFF. The CDR3 nucleotides are TGTGCCAGCAGCTTGGGAGGGGGGCCTATTGAGCAGTTCTTC.

This clonotype was recorded many times. This chain uses TRBV7-6 with TRBJ1-5, with 9 bases lining up with TRBD1. J lost 6 bases, V lost 2 bases, and 2 bases had no gene match. CDR1 SGHVS and CDR2 FNYEAQ come from the germline V gene. The CDR3 is made up of 14 amino acids. The CDR3 loop is CASSLWTGAQPQHF. The CDR3 DNA follows: TGTGCCAGCAGCTTATGGACAGGGGCTCAGCCCCAGCATTTT.

This clonotype occurred a few times. The chain uses TRBV5-5 and TRBJ1-1, with D possibly matching TRBD1 (6 bases). Between the trimmed V and J ends, which lost 4 bases and 7 bases, there was a span of 17 bases. In germline, CDR1 is SGHKS, CDR2 YYEKEE (reference sequence). CDR3 length: 14 residues. The CDR3 here is CASSAPGGHREAFF. The CDR3 nucleotides read TGTGCCAGCAGCGCCCCCGGGGGCCACCGTGAAGCTTTCTTT.

In this sample, this clonotype turned up a few times. The chain joins TRBV4-1 to TRBJ1-1; a weak D match, TRBD1 (5 bases). The CDR3 spans 12 residues. Per the germline V gene, CDR1 is MGHRA and CDR2 is YSYEKL. The V and J ends lost 1 base and 8 bases respectively, with 8 bases between them. In DNA, the CDR3 is TGCGCCAGCAGCCAAGTTGGGGGGGAAGCTTTCTTT. Its protein is CASSQVGGEAFF.

This clonotype showed up just a few times. The chain links TRBV12-3 or TRBV12-4 to TRBJ2-5, with D possibly being TRBD2 (6 bases). The CDR3 runs 15 residues. V gave up 2 bases and J gave up 1 base, with 11 bases separating them. CDR3 sequence reads: CASSLIAEGQETQYF. In nucleotides, the CDR3 is TGTGCCAGCAGTTTAATCGCGGAGGGCCAAGAGACCCAGTACTTC.

The V and J genes are TRBV4-3 and TRBJ2-1, with 7 bases identical to TRBD2. Germline V CDR1 and CDR2: LGHNA, YSLEER. CDR3 size: 14 residues. The junction had 6 bases not matched to a gene; V was cut back by 5 bases and J by 5 bases. As DNA, the CDR3 is TGCGCCAGCAGCGGTTCGGGGGGAGACAATGAGCAGTTCTTC. Amino acids: CASSGSGGDNEQFF.

This clonotype was seen at least ten times. The chain joins TRBV7-9 to TRBJ1-2; TRBD1 agrees at 10 bases. V shed 5 bases, J shed 8 bases, and the junction held 8 bases outside the gene matches. CDR1 and CDR2 from the germline V gene are SEHNR and FQNEAQ (reference sequence). There are 14 residues in the CDR3. The CDR3 DNA sequence: TGTGCCAGCAGCCTGACGGGACAGGGGCGAGGCTACACCTTC. Translation gives CASSLTGQGRGYTF.

CDR3 protein: CASSLMLTEEQYF. DNA for the CDR3: TGTGCCAGCAGCTTGATGCTAACCGAGGAGCAGTACTTC. V and J are TRBV5-5 and TRBJ2-7; D ambiguous. V lost 1 base and J 7 bases, leaving 12 bases between the germline ends. Looked up from germline, CDR1 is SGHKS and CDR2 is YYEKEE (reference sequence). The CDR3 is 13 amino acids.

The rearrangement uses TRBV7-3 and TRBJ2-3; 7 nucleotides line up with TRBD2. This CDR3 is built from 15 residues. Germline assignment: CDR1 SGHTA and CDR2 FQGTGA. The V and J ends lost 2 bases and 3 bases, in that order; junction bases with no gene match: 5. The CDR3 DNA sequence: TGTGCCAGCAGCTTACGCGGGGGAATAACAGATACGCAGTATTTT. It specifies CASSLRGGITDTQYF. Full variable domain (rest looked up from reference TRBV7-3 and TRBJ2-3): GAGVSQTPSNKVTEKGKYVELRCDPISGHTALYWYRQSLGQGPEFLIYFQGTGAADDSGLPNDRFFAVRPEGSVSTLKIQRTERGDSAVYLCASSLRGGITDTQYFGPGTRLTVL.

V usage is TRBV10-3 and J usage is TRBJ2-2, with D perhaps being TRBD1 or TRBD2 (5 bases each). Germline lookup yields CDR1 ENHRY and CDR2 SYGVKD. The CDR3 sequence is 16 residues long. V was trimmed by 7 bases and J by 4 bases, leaving 19 bases between them. CDR3 sequence: CAITALGEKGTGELFF. The DNA of the CDR3 is TGTGCCATCACCGCGTTAGGGGAGAAAGGCACCGGGGAGCTGTTTTTT.